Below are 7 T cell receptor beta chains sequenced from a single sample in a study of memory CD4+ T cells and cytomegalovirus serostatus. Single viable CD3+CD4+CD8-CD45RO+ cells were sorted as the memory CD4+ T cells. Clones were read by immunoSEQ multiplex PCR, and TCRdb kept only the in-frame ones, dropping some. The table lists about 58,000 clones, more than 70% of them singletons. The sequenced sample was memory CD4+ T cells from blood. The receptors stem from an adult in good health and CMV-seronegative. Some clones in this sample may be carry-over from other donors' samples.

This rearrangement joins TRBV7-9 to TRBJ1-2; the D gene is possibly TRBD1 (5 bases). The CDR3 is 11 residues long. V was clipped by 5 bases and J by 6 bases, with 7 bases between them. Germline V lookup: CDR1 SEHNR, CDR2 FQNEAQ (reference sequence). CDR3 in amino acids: CASSRGDGYTF. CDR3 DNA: TGTGCCAGCAGCCGGGGGGATGGCTACACCTTC. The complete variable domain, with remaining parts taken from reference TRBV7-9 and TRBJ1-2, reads DTGVSQNPRHKITKRGQNVTFRCDPISEHNRLYWYRQTLGQGPEFLTYFQNEAQLEKSRLLSDRFSAERPKGSFSTLEIQRTEQGDSAMYLCASSRGDGYTFGSGTRLTVV.

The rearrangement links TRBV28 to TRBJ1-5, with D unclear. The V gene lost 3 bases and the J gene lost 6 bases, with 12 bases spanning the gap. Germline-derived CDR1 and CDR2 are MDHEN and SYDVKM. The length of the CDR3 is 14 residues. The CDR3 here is CASSFFARSQPQHF. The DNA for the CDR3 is TGTGCCAGCAGTTTTTTTGCGCGATCTCAGCCCCAGCATTTT.

The CDR3 spells CASSYDTYEQYF. The CDR3 nucleotides read TGCGCCAGCAGCTACGACACTTACGAGCAGTACTTC. The rearrangement uses TRBV5-1 and TRBJ2-7; D is unclear. The germline CDR1 and CDR2 sequences are SGHRS and YFSETQ. CDR3 length: 12 residues. Trimming pared 3 bases from V and 4 bases from J, leaving 8 bases between. The full variable domain, completed using reference TRBV5-1 and TRBJ2-7, is KAGVTQTPRYLIKTRGQQVTLSCSPISGHRSVSWYQQTPGQGLQFLFEYFSETQRNKGNFPGRFSGRQFSNSRSEMNVSTLELGDSALYLCASSYDTYEQYFGPGTRLTVT.

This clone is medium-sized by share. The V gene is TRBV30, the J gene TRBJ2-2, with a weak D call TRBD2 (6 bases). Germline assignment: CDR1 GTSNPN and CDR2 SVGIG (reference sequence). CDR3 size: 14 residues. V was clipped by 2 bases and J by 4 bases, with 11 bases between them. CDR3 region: CAWSSGFSTGELFF. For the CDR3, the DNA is TGTGCCTGGAGTAGCGGGTTCTCCACCGGGGAGCTGTTTTTT.

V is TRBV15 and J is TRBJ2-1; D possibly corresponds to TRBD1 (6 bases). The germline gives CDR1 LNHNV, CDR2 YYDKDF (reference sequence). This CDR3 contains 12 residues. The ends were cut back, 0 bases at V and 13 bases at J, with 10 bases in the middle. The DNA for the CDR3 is TGTGCCACCAGCAGAGATCGGACAGTCCAGTTCTTC. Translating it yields CATSRDRTVQFF. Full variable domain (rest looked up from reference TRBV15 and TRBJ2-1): DAMVIQNPRYQVTQFGKPVTLSCSQTLNHNVMYWYQQKSSQAPKLLFHYYDKDFNNEADTPDNFQSRRPNTSFCFLDIRSPGLGDTAMYLCATSRDRTVQFFGPGTRLTVL.

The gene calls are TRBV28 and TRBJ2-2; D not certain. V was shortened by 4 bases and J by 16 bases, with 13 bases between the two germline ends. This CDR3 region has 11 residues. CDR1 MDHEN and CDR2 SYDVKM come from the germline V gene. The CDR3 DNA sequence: TGTGCCAGCAGTTCCACGACTCAACCGTTTTTT. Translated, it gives CASSSTTQPFF.

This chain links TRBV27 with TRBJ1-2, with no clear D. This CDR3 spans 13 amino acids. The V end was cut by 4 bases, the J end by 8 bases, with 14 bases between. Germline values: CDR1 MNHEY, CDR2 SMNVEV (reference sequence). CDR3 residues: CASSSPRVHGYTF. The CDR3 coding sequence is TGTGCCAGCAGTTCCCCCCGGGTTCACGGCTACACCTTC.